This TCR beta chain emerged from a study of T cells in Graves' hyperthyroidism and ophthalmopathy. The study's findings and limits: By a 13 V-J model, ophthalmopathy was set apart from stable hyperthyroidism.

RNA transcripts provided the source from which TCR beta CDR3 regions were amplified. The TCR CDR3 first-round RT-PCR relied on the HTBI primer set. MiXCR, applied by TCRdb to the multiplex PCR reads, yields one record per CDR3 protein. The sample lists hundreds of thousands of distinct CDR3 sequences, 20% seen once, with 34% in the top ten. V dropped 4 bases and J dropped 3; count of bases not matched to a gene: 12. CDR3 size: 17 residues. CDR1 is SGDLS, CDR2 YYNGEE, per germline. Duration under 3 months, a NOSPECS grade of at least 4, and a Clinical Activity Score of at least 3 characterized the ophthalmopathy patients. Researchers barred patients who had uncontrolled infection, other autoimmune disease, pregnancy or lactation. Used for diagnoses were clinical symptoms, serum thyroxine and TRAb, thyroid ultrasound and orbital computed tomography. This clonotype was recorded a few times. Its specificity is unknown.

The V and J genes are TRBV9 and TRBJ2-1, with TRBD2 matching over 8 bases. Input material: blood. The receptor comes from a man under 40 with Graves' ophthalmopathy. CDR3 nucleotide sequence: TGTGCCAGCAGCCCCCACGGGGGGGCCTCCCTCTACAATGAGCAGTTCTTC. Its translation is CASSPHGGASLYNEQFF.